These 3 T cell receptor beta chains originate from one sample sequenced in a study of shared clonotypes between healthy human individuals. Naive CD8 isolation took CD45RO-negative cells positively selected for CCR7 and excluded terminally differentiated effector memory CD45RA+ cells. Measured with immunoSEQ multiplex PCR; TCRdb has only the in-frame clones, and not every one. The data hold around 580,000 clones, with roughly 98% observed a single time. The sequenced material came from naive CD8+ T cells sorted from blood. These receptors were collected from a man aged 25-45 years in good health.

The J gene is TRBJ1-4, the V gene TRBV27; TRBD1 matches 8 bases. The CDR3 extends over 15 amino acids. V dropped 5 bases and J dropped 2; count of bases not matched to a gene: 4. In germline, CDR1 is MNHEY, CDR2 SMNVEV (reference sequence). In DNA, the CDR3 is TGTGCCAGCAGTACGGACAGGGCCACTAATGAAAAACTGTTTTTT. This translates into CASSTDRATNEKLFF. Looking up the rest from reference TRBV27 and TRBJ1-4 gives the full variable domain: EAQVTQNPRYLITVTGKKLTVTCSQNMNHEYMSWYRQDPGLGLRQIYYSMNVEVTDKGDVPEGYKVSRKEKRNFPLILESPSPNQTSLYFCASSTDRATNEKLFFGSGTQLSVL.

The rearrangement joins TRBV28 to TRBJ2-2; no firm D call. Germline CDR1 and CDR2: MDHEN and SYDVKM. The CDR3 loop spans 13 amino acids. V was trimmed by 3 bases and J by 4 bases, leaving 6 bases between them. The CDR3 DNA sequence: TGTGCCAGCAGTTTTGTCAGCACCGGGGAGCTGTTTTTT. Translation gives CASSFVSTGELFF. The full variable domain, completed using reference TRBV28 and TRBJ2-2, is DVKVTQSSRYLVKRTGEKVFLECVQDMDHENMFWYRQDPGLGLRLIYFSYDVKMKEKGDIPEGYSVSREKKERFSLILESASTNQTSMYLCASSFVSTGELFFGEGSRLTVL.

The chain couples TRBV5-6 to TRBJ2-1; 9 nucleotides align to TRBD2. Germline assignment: CDR1 SGHDT and CDR2 YYEEEE. The CDR3 sequence is 17 residues long. The trim removed 6 bases at V and 8 bases at J, leaving 18 bases unmatched. This CDR3 is CASIDFTAGGPRDEQFF. The CDR3 bases are TGTGCCAGCATAGATTTTACGGCGGGAGGGCCTCGGGATGAGCAGTTCTTC.